These 28 T cell receptor beta chains originate from one sample sequenced in a study of T cells after yellow fever vaccination (dated by TCRdb to the late 2010s). The treatment or condition label, read with the paper, signifies: live attenuated yellow fever vaccine strain. Library construction relied on 5' RACE. The data were produced on an Illumina NovaSeq 6000. TCRdb's own reprocessing of the public reads used fastp at Q25 and MiXCR and kept productive beta chains. Records with the same CDR3 protein are collapsed into one entry carrying the most frequent genes and DNA. For this sample the table gives about 220,000 distinct CDR3 sequences, of which about 3% were detected only once. In total, the top ten clones hold 3.2% of the sample. This specimen was CD4+ T cells sorted from PBMCs, taken 10 days after the yellow fever booster vaccination. The receptor source for this set is a man aged 18 to 29 who received the YFV17D yellow fever vaccine.

This clonotype was counted ten times or more. The V and J genes are TRBV11-2 and TRBJ2-2; 7 bases line up with TRBD1. CDR1 SGHAT and CDR2 FQNNGV come from the germline V gene. V lost 6 bases, J lost 4 bases, and 11 bases stayed unmatched. The CDR3 has 16 residues. CDR3 protein: CASRKTDRVITGELFF. The CDR3 bases are TGTGCCAGCAGAAAGACCGACAGGGTGATCACCGGGGAGCTGTTTTTT.

This clonotype came up a few times. V gene TRBV7-9 combines with J gene TRBJ2-7, with a tentative D call TRBD2 (5 bases). Germline V gene lookup returns CDR1 SEHNR and CDR2 FQNEAQ (reference sequence). V lost 3 bases to trimming and J lost 6 bases, with 15 bases between them. The CDR3 consists of 14 residues. The CDR3 spells CASSLTGLLFEQYF. The CDR3 bases are TGTGCCAGCAGCTTGACGGGGTTACTTTTCGAGCAGTACTTC.

This clonotype has only a few counts. This chain connects TRBV28 to TRBJ2-5; D may correspond to TRBD1 or TRBD2 (5 bases each). V shed 4 bases and J shed 8 bases, with 14 bases lying between them. This CDR3 spans 13 amino acids. Germline CDR1 reads MDHEN; CDR2 reads SYDVKM. In DNA form, the CDR3 reads TGTGCCAGCAGTTCATCTCTCCGGGACACCCAGTACTTC. Amino acids: CASSSSLRDTQYF. The complete variable domain, with remaining parts taken from reference TRBV28 and TRBJ2-5, reads DVKVTQSSRYLVKRTGEKVFLECVQDMDHENMFWYRQDPGLGLRLIYFSYDVKMKEKGDIPEGYSVSREKKERFSLILESASTNQTSMYLCASSSSLRDTQYFGPGTRLLVL.

This clonotype was detected ten times or more. V is TRBV7-2 and J is TRBJ2-4, with 10 nucleotides matching TRBD2. CDR1 SGHTA and CDR2 FQGNSA come from the germline V gene. CDR3 length: 15 amino acids. V lost 2 bases, J lost 8 bases, and 6 bases stayed unmatched. This CDR3 is CASSLPSGGSYIQYF. The CDR3 region has the DNA TGTGCCAGCAGCTTACCTAGCGGGGGTTCATACATTCAGTACTTC.

This clonotype has only a few counts. The V gene is TRBV7-9, the J gene TRBJ1-5, with D maybe TRBD1 (5 bases). The V gene lost 10 bases and the J gene lost 2 bases, with 9 bases spanning the gap. The CDR3 consists of 12 residues. CDR1 is SEHNR, CDR2 FQNEAQ, per germline (reference sequence). This CDR3 reads CAIGVGNQPQHF. CDR3 DNA: TGTGCCATAGGGGTAGGCAATCAGCCCCAGCATTTT.

This clonotype was found many times. V usage is TRBV12-3 or TRBV12-4 and J usage is TRBJ2-1, with D possibly being TRBD1 (6 bases). The CDR3 is made up of 14 amino acids. Trimming left V 5 bases short and J 6 bases short, with 14 bases between. The CDR3 nucleotides are TGTGCCAGCAGTGATACAGGGTTTAGCAATGAGCAGTTCTTC. This encodes CASSDTGFSNEQFF.

The J gene is TRBJ2-3, the V gene TRBV10-3; 7 nucleotides line up with TRBD1. CDR3 length: 16 residues. V lost 4 bases and J lost 0; bases outside the gene matches: 7. CDR1 is ENHRY and CDR2 is SYGVKD in the germline V gene. The CDR3 region is CAISGTTGMSTDTQYF. The CDR3 DNA follows: TGTGCCATCAGTGGAACGACAGGGATGAGCACAGATACGCAGTATTTT.

Note on this clonotype: One junction end does not reproduce the germline sequence, and a read error may be involved. The rearrangement uses TRBV12-3 or TRBV12-4 and TRBJ2-1, with D maybe TRBD1 (6 bases). This CDR3 comprises 12 residues. This chain's CDR3 is CASRTLGASLLF. CDR3 in DNA: TGTGCCAGCAGAACCTTGGGGGCCTCGTTACTCTTC.

This clonotype came up many times. The gene calls are TRBV5-1 and TRBJ1-1; D ambiguous. Germline CDR1 SGHRS, CDR2 YFSETQ. Trimming removed 0 bases at V and 0 bases at J, with 6 bases between. CDR3 length: 14 residues. CDR3 nucleotide sequence: TGCGCCAGCAGCTTGGAGGATTTGAACACTGAAGCTTTCTTT. This gives the protein CASSLEDLNTEAFF.

This clonotype was counted many times. The chain uses TRBV7-7 and TRBJ2-1, with 9 positions matching TRBD2. CDR1 is SSHAT, CDR2 FNYEAQ, per germline (reference sequence). V shed 1 base and J 8 bases; nucleotides not matched to a gene: 9. CDR3 length: 16 residues. The CDR3 is CASSLGLAGALDEQFF. The DNA of the CDR3 is TGTGCCAGCAGCTTAGGCTTAGCGGGGGCTCTCGATGAGCAGTTCTTC.

This clonotype was seen many times. V usage is TRBV12-3 or TRBV12-4 and J usage is TRBJ1-5, with 7 bases matching TRBD1. CDR3 length equals 14 residues. Losses at the gene ends were 4 bases for V and 6 bases for J; bases not matched to a gene: 6. CDR3 in amino acids: CASSSDRRGQPQHF. The CDR3 coding sequence is TGTGCCAGCAGTTCGGACAGGAGAGGTCAGCCCCAGCATTTT.

This clonotype was seen at least ten times. The chain uses TRBV12-3 or TRBV12-4 and TRBJ1-5; D gene uncertain. The V gene lost 7 bases and the J gene lost 3 bases, with 10 bases spanning the gap. The CDR3 contains 13 residues. The CDR3 DNA reads as TGTGCCAGCAATTCGGAGAACAATCAGCCCCAGCATTTT. As protein: CASNSENNQPQHF.

V gene TRBV5-1 combines with J gene TRBJ1-2; D unclear. CDR1 SGHRS and CDR2 YFSETQ come from the germline V gene. This CDR3 has 14 residues. V lost 1 base and J 0 bases, leaving 7 bases between the germline ends. The CDR3 loop is CASSLIGANYGYTF. DNA of the CDR3: TGCGCCAGCAGCTTGATCGGAGCTAACTATGGCTACACCTTC.

This clonotype has at least ten counts. The chain employs TRBV11-2 and TRBJ2-5, with 9 positions matching TRBD2. J lost 4 bases, V lost 3 bases, and 6 bases had no gene match. CDR3 length: 15 amino acids. Germline assignment: CDR1 SGHAT and CDR2 FQNNGV. DNA of the CDR3: TGTGCCAGCAGCTTCGGTCTAGCGGGGCCAGAGACCCAGTACTTC. Encoded protein: CASSFGLAGPETQYF. The variable domain in full, with the rest retrieved from reference TRBV11-2 and TRBJ2-5, is EAGVAQSPRYKIIEKRQSVAFWCNPISGHATLYWYQQILGQGPKLLIQFQNNGVVDDSQLPKDRFSAERLKGVDSTLKIQPAKLEDSAVYLCASSFGLAGPETQYFGPGTRLLVL.

This chain connects TRBV6-6 to TRBJ2-7, with TRBD1 matching over 7 bases. The germline V gene has CDR1 MNHNY and CDR2 SVGAGI (reference sequence). The CDR3 has 12 amino acids. Unmatched junction bases numbered 5, after V lost 6 bases and J lost 6 bases. DNA of the CDR3: TGTGCCAGCAGCCGTCGGACAGGCGAGCAGTACTTC. Translation: CASSRRTGEQYF.

The table lists this clonotype with many counts. The V call is TRBV7-2, the J call TRBJ1-6, with D hard to call. The CDR3 length is 15 residues. Trimming stripped 3 bases from V and 8 bases from J, with 14 bases between. Germline V CDR1 and CDR2: SGHTA, FQGNSA. The CDR3 coding sequence is TGTGCCAGCAGCTTGTATGGGTACGGGGATTCACCCCTCCACTTT. It encodes CASSLYGYGDSPLHF. The whole variable domain, filled in from reference TRBV7-2 and TRBJ1-6, reads GAGVSQSPSNKVTEKGKDVELRCDPISGHTALYWYRQSLGQGLEFLIYFQGNSAPDKSGLPSDRFSAERTGGSVSTLTIQRTQQEDSAVYLCASSLYGYGDSPLHFGNGTRLTVT.

This clonotype was recorded many times. This sequence joins TRBV7-3 and TRBJ2-3; D might be TRBD1 (6 bases). This CDR3 spans 14 amino acids. Per the germline V gene, CDR1 is SGHTA and CDR2 is FQGTGA. Trimming removed 5 bases at V and 8 bases at J, with 17 bases between. This CDR3 reads CASSPRWGPGTQYF. CDR3 bases: TGTGCCAGCAGCCCCAGGTGGGGGCCTGGTACGCAGTATTTT.

This clonotype was seen more than once but under ten times. J is TRBJ1-6 and V is TRBV2; D is uncertain. V shed 8 bases and J shed 7 bases, with 12 bases lying between them. Germline assignment: CDR1 SNHLY and CDR2 FYNNEI. This CDR3 has 13 amino acids. The CDR3 loop is CASVTRPNSPLHF. In nucleotides, the CDR3 is TGTGCCAGCGTAACCCGTCCGAATTCACCCCTCCACTTT.

This clonotype was counted only a few times. The chain combines TRBV16 with TRBJ2-3, with unresolved D. The CDR3 sequence is 16 residues long. V shed 0 bases and J shed 2 bases, with 12 bases lying between them. Germline-derived CDR1 and CDR2 are KGHSY and FQNENV. CDR3 region: CASSQSLLRFTDTQYF. In DNA form, the CDR3 reads TGTGCCAGCAGCCAATCCTTACTTCGGTTCACAGATACGCAGTATTTT.

The chain uses TRBV4-1 and TRBJ1-4; D might be TRBD1 (6 bases). V was shortened by 1 base and J by 5 bases, with 32 bases between the two germline ends. CDR3 length equals 22 residues. The germline V gene encodes CDR1 MGHRA and CDR2 YSYEKL. CDR3 sequence reads: CASSQVILLGGRRGRGNEKLFF. The DNA for the CDR3 is TGCGCCAGCAGCCAAGTTATCTTGCTGGGGGGCCGAAGGGGCAGAGGGAATGAAAAACTGTTTTTT.

The chain recombines TRBV5-1 with TRBJ1-1, with 10 positions matching TRBD1. V trimming: 4 bases; J trimming: 4 bases; junction bases outside the gene matches: 4. Per germline, CDR1 SGHRS and CDR2 YFSETQ. This CDR3 spans 14 amino acids. The DNA for the CDR3 is TGCGCCAGCAGCGGGACAGGGGCGGGCACTGAAGCTTTCTTT. Translated, it gives CASSGTGAGTEAFF.

This clonotype was counted at least ten times. The genes are TRBV9 and TRBJ2-3; the D is unclear. The CDR3 sequence is 13 residues long. CDR1 is SGDLS and CDR2 is YYNGEE in the germline V gene. Between the trimmed V and J ends, which lost 2 bases and 4 bases, there was a span of 8 bases. The CDR3 sequence: CASSVHPADTQYF. CDR3 bases: TGTGCCAGCAGCGTCCACCCCGCAGATACGCAGTATTTT.

This clonotype has a count of ten or more. V and J are TRBV24-1 and TRBJ1-1; D is possibly TRBD1 (5 bases). Trimming took 5 bases from V and 5 from J, leaving 17 bases between them. Germline CDR1 is KGHDR and CDR2 is SFDVKD. The CDR3 consists of 15 residues. CDR3 sequence reads: CATSAPRKGQTEAFF. CDR3 nucleotides: TGTGCCACCAGTGCCCCGAGGAAGGGGCAAACTGAAGCTTTCTTT.

The CDR3 loop reads CASSLSFRFQETQYF. In nucleotides, the CDR3 is TGTGCCAGCAGTTTGAGCTTCAGATTTCAAGAGACCCAGTACTTC. The chain uses TRBV27 and TRBJ2-5, with D unresolved. The V and J ends lost 3 bases and 2 bases respectively, with 13 bases between them. The CDR3 sequence is 15 residues long. Germline V gene lookup returns CDR1 MNHEY and CDR2 SMNVEV (reference sequence).

This clonotype was seen at least ten times. This chain joins TRBV12-3 or TRBV12-4 and TRBJ1-2, with D possibly TRBD1 on 6 matching bases. The V and J ends lost 3 bases and 2 bases respectively, with 10 bases between them. CDR3 length equals 14 residues. For the CDR3, the DNA is TGTGCCAGCAGTTTCTTGCAGGGGAACTATGGCTACACCTTC. The encoded protein is CASSFLQGNYGYTF.

The sample holds a few counts of this clonotype. V usage is TRBV6-2 or TRBV6-3 and J usage is TRBJ2-1; 7 bases are a match to TRBD2. J gave up 0 bases and V 5 bases, and 7 bases lay outside the gene matches. Per germline, CDR1 MNHEY and CDR2 SVGEGT. This CDR3 comprises 16 residues. The CDR3 DNA follows: TGTGCCAGCAGTAGGGCGGGGGTGAGCTCCTACAATGAGCAGTTCTTC. This codes for CASSRAGVSSYNEQFF.

This clonotype was counted only a few times. CDR3 in amino acids: CSASPQGTDGYTF. CDR3 bases: TGCAGTGCTAGTCCTCAGGGGACGGATGGCTACACCTTC. The chain recombines TRBV20-1 with TRBJ1-2, with D possibly being TRBD1 (6 bases). V was clipped by 3 bases and J by 6 bases, with 14 bases between them. The CDR3 is 13 amino acids. Per germline, CDR1 DFQATT and CDR2 SNEGSKA (reference sequence).

The chain is built from TRBV20-1 and TRBJ2-2; 7 positions agree with TRBD1. The CDR3 contains 15 residues. Germline CDR1 is DFQATT and CDR2 is SNEGSKA (reference sequence). Trimming removed 2 bases from V and 2 bases from J; junction bases left unmatched: 5. The CDR3: CSARRGTANTGELFF. DNA of the CDR3: TGCAGTGCTAGAAGAGGGACAGCCAACACCGGGGAGCTGTTTTTT.